The clone carrying this T cell receptor beta chain turned up a few times. The antigen is unknown. MiXCR, run by TCRdb on the RACE reads, gives a single entry per CDR3 protein. The sample has 300,000 to 400,000 distinct CDR3 sequences, about 7% seen once. The ends were cut back, 7 bases at V and 5 bases at J, with 15 bases in the middle. Germline V gene sequence: CDR1 SGHRS, CDR2 YFSETQ. The CDR3 covers 13 residues. The sample comes from a study of human T cells and chemical hapten exposure. About the study: DPC (0.01%) was patch tested on the upper back and read at 6 days. Findings of the study overall: Compared to controls, expanded TCRs made significantly more large clusters of similar CDR3s. TCRs exceeding a frequency of 1 in 1000 stayed unchanged under DPC sensitization.

This sample's time point: patch test 1, 2 weeks after DPC sensitization. Treatment noted: therapeutic diphenylcyclopropenone sensitization with weekly scalp DPC. Each donor was an alopecia patient between 18 and 70 years of age who qualified for DPC. The sequence derives from a woman in her late teens or twenties with alopecia areata. Some clones in this sample may be carry-over from other donors' samples. This specimen consisted of whole blood, obtained in connection with sensitization to the hapten diphenylcyclopropenone (DPC). The V call is TRBV5-1, the J call TRBJ2-5, with D unresolved. The CDR3 spells CASWEWTSETQYF. CDR3 DNA sequence: TGCGCCAGCTGGGAATGGACGTCTGAGACCCAGTACTTC.